The source of this TCR beta chain is a study of T cell repertoires in cytomegalovirus infection. TCRdb processed the reads anew with MiXCR; each CDR3 protein has one entry. The table lists roughly 76,000 distinct CDR3 sequences, more than 3% of them singletons, with 3.5% to 6% in the top ten. This clonotype was seen repeatedly, ten times or more. Germline CDR1 MNHEY, CDR2 SVGAGI. The J segment lost 8 bases and the V segment lost 0 bases, leaving 9 bases of the junction unmatched. This CDR3 contains 16 residues. The TCR originated in a human donor in good health (CMV status not recorded). Some clones in this sample may be carry-over from other donors' samples. Sequencing was performed on PBMCs. This rearrangement joins TRBV6-5 to TRBJ2-1; TRBD2 aligns across 8 bases. DNA for the CDR3: TGTGCCAGCAGTTACTCCAGAACTAGCGGCGGACATGAGCAGTTCTTC. This sequence encodes CASSYSRTSGGHEQFF.